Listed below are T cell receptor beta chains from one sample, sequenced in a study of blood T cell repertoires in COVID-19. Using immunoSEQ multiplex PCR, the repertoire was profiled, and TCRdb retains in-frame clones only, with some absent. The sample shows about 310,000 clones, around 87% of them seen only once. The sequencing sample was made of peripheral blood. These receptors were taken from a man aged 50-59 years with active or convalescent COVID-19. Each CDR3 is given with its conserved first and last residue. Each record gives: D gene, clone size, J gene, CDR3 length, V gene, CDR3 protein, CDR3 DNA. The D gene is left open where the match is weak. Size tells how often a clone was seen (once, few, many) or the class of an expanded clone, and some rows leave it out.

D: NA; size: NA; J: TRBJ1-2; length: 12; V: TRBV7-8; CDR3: CASSLTDYGYTF; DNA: TGTGCCAGCAGCCTGACAGACTATGGCTACACCTTC
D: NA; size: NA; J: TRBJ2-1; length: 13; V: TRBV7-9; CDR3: CASREGGYNEQFF; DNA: TGTGCCAGCAGGGAAGGGGGCTACAATGAGCAGTTCTTC
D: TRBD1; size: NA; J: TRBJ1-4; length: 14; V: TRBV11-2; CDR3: CASSKGQGSEKLFF; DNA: TGTGCCAGCAGCAAGGGACAGGGGAGTGAAAAACTGTTTTTT
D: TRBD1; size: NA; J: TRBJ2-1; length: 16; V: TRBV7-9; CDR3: CASSPTTGGVLDEQFF; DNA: TGTGCCAGCAGCCCCACGACAGGGGGGGTATTGGATGAGCAGTTCTTC
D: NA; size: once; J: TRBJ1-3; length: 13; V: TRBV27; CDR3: CASRSGAGNTIYF; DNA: TGTGCCAGCAGATCCGGAGCTGGAAACACCATATATTTT
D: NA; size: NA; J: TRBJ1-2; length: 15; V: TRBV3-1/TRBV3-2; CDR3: CASSRLELGGYGYTF; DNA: TGTGCCAGCAGCCGCCTGGAGTTGGGGGGTTATGGCTACACCTTC
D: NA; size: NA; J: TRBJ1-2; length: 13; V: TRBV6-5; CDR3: CASSREANYGYTF; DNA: TGTGCCAGCAGTCGGGAGGCTAACTATGGCTACACCTTC
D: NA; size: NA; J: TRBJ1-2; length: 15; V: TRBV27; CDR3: CASSLSGAGHYGYTF; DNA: TGTGCCAGCAGTTTGTCGGGAGCTGGTCACTATGGCTACACCTTC
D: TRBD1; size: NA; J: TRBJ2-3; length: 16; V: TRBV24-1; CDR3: CATSDSGTGKADTQYF; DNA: TGTGCCACCAGTGATTCAGGGACAGGGAAGGCGGATACGCAGTATTTT
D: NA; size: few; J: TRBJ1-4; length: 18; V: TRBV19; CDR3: CASTRTYREPATNEKLFF; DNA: TGTGCCAGTACCCGTACGTACAGGGAACCCGCAACTAATGAAAAACTGTTTTTT
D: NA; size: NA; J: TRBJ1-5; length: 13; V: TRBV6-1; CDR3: CASSESVHQPQHF; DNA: TGTGCCAGCAGTGAATCGGTGCATCAGCCCCAGCATTTT
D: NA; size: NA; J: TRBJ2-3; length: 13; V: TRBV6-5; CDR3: CASSYEASDTQYF; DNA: TGTGCCAGCAGTTACGAGGCATCAGATACGCAGTATTTT
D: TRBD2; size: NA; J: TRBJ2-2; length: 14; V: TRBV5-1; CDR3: CASSLTSGTGELFF; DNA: TGCGCCAGCAGCTTAACTAGCGGGACCGGGGAGCTGTTTTTT
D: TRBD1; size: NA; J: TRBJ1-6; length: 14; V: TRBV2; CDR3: CASSAGGDNSPLHF; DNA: TGTGCCAGCAGTGCAGGGGGCGATAATTCACCCCTCCACTTT
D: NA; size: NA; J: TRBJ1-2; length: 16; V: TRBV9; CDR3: CASSVMSTPANYGYTF; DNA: TGTGCCAGCAGCGTAATGTCCACACCAGCTAACTATGGCTACACCTTC
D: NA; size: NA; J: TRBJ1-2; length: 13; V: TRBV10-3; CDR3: CAISDGQIYGYTF; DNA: TGTGCCATCAGTGATGGGCAGATCTATGGCTACACCTTC
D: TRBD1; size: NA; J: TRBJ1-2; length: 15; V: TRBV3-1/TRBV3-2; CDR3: CASSQLQGANYGYTF; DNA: TGTGCCAGCAGCCAGTTACAGGGGGCCAACTATGGCTACACCTTC
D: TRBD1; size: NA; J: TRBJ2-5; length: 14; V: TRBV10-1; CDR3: CASSEGTGQETQYF; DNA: TGCGCCAGCAGTGAGGGGACAGGGCAAGAGACCCAGTACTTC
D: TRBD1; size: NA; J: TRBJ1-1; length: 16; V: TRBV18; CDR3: CASSPRDRYMNTEAFF; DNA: TGTGCCAGCTCACCCCGGGACAGATACATGAACACTGAAGCTTTCTTT
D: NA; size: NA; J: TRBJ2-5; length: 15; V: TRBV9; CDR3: CASSVTGSLSETQYF; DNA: TGTGCCAGCAGCGTTACAGGGAGTTTATCGGAGACCCAGTACTTC
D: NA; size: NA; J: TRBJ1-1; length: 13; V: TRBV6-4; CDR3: CASSENTNTEAFF; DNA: TGTGCCAGCAGTGAGAACACGAACACTGAAGCTTTCTTT
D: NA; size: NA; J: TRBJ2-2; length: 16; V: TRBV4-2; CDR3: CASSQLTGGKTGELFF; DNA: TGTGCCAGCAGCCAGCTTACTGGAGGGAAGACCGGGGAGCTGTTTTTT
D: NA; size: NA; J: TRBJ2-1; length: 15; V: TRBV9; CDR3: CASSPRTSPYNEQFF; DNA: TGTGCCAGCAGCCCCCGGACATCACCCTACAATGAGCAGTTCTTC
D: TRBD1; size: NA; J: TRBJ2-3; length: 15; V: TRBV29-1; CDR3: CSAITGTGGTDTQYF; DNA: TGCAGCGCTATTACCGGGACAGGGGGCACAGATACGCAGTATTTT
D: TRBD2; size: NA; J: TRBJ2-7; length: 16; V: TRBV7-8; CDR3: CASSPRRAGPAYEQYF; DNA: TGTGCCAGCAGCCCCCGGAGAGCGGGACCGGCTTACGAGCAGTACTTC
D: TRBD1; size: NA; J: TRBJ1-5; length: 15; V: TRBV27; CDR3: CASRLQGARNQPQHF; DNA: TGTGCCAGCAGATTACAGGGGGCGCGGAATCAGCCCCAGCATTTT
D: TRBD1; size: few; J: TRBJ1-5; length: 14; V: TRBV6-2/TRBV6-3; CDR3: CASSTTGINQPQHF; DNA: TGTGCCAGCAGCACGACAGGGATCAATCAGCCCCAGCATTTT
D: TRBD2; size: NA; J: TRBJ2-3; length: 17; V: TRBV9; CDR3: CASSVGVTSGGPDTQYF; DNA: TGTGCCAGCAGCGTAGGAGTGACTAGCGGGGGCCCAGATACGCAGTATTTT
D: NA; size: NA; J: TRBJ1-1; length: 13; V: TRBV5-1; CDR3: CASSDPPGAEAFF; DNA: TGCGCCAGCAGCGATCCGCCAGGGGCCGAAGCTTTCTTT
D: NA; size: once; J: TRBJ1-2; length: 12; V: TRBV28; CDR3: CASSTVGSGYTF; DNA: TGTGCCAGCAGTACCGTAGGGAGTGGCTACACCTTC
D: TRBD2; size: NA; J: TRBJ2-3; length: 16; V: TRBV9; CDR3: CASSVGAGDYTDTQYF; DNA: TGTGCCAGCAGCGTAGGAGCGGGAGATTATACAGATACGCAGTATTTT
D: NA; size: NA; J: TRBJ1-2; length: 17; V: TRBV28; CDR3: CASSSPREDTDNYGYTF; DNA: TGTGCCAGCAGTTCCCCACGGGAGGACACAGATAACTATGGCTACACCTTC
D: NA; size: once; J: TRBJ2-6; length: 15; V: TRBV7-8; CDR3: CASRTYSSGANVLTF; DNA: TGTGCCAGCAGAACTTATTCCTCTGGGGCCAACGTCCTGACTTTC
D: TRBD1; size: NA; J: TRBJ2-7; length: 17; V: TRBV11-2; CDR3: CASSLVARDRGYYEQYF; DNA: TGTGCCAGCAGCTTAGTGGCCCGGGACAGGGGATATTACGAGCAGTACTTC
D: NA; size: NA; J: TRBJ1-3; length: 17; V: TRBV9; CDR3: CASSVDTGTHSGNTIYF; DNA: TGTGCCAGCAGCGTAGATACCGGGACACACTCTGGAAACACCATATATTTT
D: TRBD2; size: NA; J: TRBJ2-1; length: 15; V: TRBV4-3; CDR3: CASSLRLANYNEQFF; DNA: TGCGCCAGCAGCTTACGACTAGCGAACTACAATGAGCAGTTCTTC
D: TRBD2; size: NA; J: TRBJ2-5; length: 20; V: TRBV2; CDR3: CASSASGTSGRGGLGETQYF; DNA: TGTGCCAGCAGTGCCTCCGGGACTAGCGGGAGAGGGGGGTTGGGAGAGACCCAGTACTTC
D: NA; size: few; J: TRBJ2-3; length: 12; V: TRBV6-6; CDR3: CASSSQGDTQYF; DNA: TGTGCCAGCAGTTCCCAGGGAGATACGCAGTATTTT
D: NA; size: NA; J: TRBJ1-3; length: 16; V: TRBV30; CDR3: CASNPQPAISGNTIYF; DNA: TGTGCCTCCAATCCACAGCCCGCTATCTCTGGAAACACCATATATTTT
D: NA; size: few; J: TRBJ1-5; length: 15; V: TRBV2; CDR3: CASSDPSLSNQPQHF; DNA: TGTGCCAGCAGTGACCCGTCTCTTAGCAATCAGCCCCAGCATTTT
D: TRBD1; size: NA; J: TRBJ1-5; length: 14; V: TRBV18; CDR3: CASSPERQGQPQHF; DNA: TGTGCCAGCTCACCAGAAAGACAGGGCCAGCCCCAGCATTTT
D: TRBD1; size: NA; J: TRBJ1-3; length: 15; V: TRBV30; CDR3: CASRDRGLNGNTIYF; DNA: TGTGCCAGCCGGGACAGGGGTTTAAACGGAAACACCATATATTTT
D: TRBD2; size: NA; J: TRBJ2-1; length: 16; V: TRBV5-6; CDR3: CASSFEYGTSDNEQFF; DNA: TGTGCCAGCAGTTTTGAGTACGGGACTAGCGACAATGAGCAGTTCTTC
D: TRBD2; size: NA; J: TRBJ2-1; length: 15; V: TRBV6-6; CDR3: CASIMGGGAYNEQFF; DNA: TGTGCCAGCATTATGGGCGGGGGGGCATACAATGAGCAGTTCTTC
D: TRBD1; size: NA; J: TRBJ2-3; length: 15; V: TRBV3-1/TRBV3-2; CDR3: CASTQQGLPGDTQYF; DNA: TGTGCCTCCACACAACAGGGGCTTCCAGGGGATACGCAGTATTTT
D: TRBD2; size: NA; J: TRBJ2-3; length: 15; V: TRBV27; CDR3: CASSLRGGRADTQYF; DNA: TGTGCCAGCAGTTTGCGGGGGGGGAGGGCAGATACGCAGTATTTT
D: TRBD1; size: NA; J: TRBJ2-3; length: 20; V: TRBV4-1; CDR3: CASSQETGTGFISPTDTQYF; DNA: TGCGCCAGCAGCCAAGAAACCGGGACAGGATTTATTAGTCCCACAGATACGCAGTATTTT
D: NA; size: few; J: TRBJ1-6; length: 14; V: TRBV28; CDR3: CASSRTADNSPLHF; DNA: TGTGCCAGCAGTCGGACAGCAGATAATTCACCCCTCCACTTT
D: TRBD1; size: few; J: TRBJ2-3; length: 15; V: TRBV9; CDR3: CASSVGQGFTDTQYF; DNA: TGTGCCAGCAGCGTAGGACAGGGGTTCACAGATACGCAGTATTTT
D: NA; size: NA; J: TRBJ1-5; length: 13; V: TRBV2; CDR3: CASGTQGGQPQHF; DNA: TGTGCCAGCGGAACTCAGGGTGGACAGCCCCAGCATTTT
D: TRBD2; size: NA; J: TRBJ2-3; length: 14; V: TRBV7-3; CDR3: CASSPQRDTDTQYF; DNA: TGTGCCAGCAGCCCACAGCGGGACACAGATACGCAGTATTTT
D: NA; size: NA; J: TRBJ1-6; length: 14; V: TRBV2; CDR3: CASSELGGLSPLHF; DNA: TGTGCCAGCAGTGAATTGGGGGGGCTTTCACCCCTCCACTTT
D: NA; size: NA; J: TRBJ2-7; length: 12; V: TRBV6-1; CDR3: CASSEGGYEQYF; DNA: TGTGCCAGCAGTGAGGGGGGCTACGAGCAGTACTTC
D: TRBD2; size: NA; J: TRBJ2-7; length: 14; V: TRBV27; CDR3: CASRSPGLPYEQYF; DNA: TGTGCCAGCAGATCACCGGGACTACCCTACGAGCAGTACTTC
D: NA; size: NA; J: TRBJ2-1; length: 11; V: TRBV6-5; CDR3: CASSNSDEQFF; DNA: TGTGCCAGCAGTAACAGTGATGAGCAGTTCTTC
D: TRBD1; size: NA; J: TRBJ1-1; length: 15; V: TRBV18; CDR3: CASSPNTGGYTEAFF; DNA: TGTGCCAGCTCACCAAATACAGGGGGCTACACTGAAGCTTTCTTT
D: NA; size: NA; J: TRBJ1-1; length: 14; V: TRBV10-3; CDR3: CAISALQGNTEAFF; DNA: TGTGCCATCAGTGCTCTACAGGGGAACACTGAAGCTTTCTTT
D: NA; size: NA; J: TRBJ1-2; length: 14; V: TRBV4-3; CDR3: CASSQDTRRNGYTF; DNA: TGCGCCAGCAGCCAAGATACCCGGAGGAATGGCTACACCTTC
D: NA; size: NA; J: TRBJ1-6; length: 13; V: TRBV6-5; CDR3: CASTARIRSPLHF; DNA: TGTGCCAGCACCGCGAGAATTCGGTCACCCCTCCACTTT